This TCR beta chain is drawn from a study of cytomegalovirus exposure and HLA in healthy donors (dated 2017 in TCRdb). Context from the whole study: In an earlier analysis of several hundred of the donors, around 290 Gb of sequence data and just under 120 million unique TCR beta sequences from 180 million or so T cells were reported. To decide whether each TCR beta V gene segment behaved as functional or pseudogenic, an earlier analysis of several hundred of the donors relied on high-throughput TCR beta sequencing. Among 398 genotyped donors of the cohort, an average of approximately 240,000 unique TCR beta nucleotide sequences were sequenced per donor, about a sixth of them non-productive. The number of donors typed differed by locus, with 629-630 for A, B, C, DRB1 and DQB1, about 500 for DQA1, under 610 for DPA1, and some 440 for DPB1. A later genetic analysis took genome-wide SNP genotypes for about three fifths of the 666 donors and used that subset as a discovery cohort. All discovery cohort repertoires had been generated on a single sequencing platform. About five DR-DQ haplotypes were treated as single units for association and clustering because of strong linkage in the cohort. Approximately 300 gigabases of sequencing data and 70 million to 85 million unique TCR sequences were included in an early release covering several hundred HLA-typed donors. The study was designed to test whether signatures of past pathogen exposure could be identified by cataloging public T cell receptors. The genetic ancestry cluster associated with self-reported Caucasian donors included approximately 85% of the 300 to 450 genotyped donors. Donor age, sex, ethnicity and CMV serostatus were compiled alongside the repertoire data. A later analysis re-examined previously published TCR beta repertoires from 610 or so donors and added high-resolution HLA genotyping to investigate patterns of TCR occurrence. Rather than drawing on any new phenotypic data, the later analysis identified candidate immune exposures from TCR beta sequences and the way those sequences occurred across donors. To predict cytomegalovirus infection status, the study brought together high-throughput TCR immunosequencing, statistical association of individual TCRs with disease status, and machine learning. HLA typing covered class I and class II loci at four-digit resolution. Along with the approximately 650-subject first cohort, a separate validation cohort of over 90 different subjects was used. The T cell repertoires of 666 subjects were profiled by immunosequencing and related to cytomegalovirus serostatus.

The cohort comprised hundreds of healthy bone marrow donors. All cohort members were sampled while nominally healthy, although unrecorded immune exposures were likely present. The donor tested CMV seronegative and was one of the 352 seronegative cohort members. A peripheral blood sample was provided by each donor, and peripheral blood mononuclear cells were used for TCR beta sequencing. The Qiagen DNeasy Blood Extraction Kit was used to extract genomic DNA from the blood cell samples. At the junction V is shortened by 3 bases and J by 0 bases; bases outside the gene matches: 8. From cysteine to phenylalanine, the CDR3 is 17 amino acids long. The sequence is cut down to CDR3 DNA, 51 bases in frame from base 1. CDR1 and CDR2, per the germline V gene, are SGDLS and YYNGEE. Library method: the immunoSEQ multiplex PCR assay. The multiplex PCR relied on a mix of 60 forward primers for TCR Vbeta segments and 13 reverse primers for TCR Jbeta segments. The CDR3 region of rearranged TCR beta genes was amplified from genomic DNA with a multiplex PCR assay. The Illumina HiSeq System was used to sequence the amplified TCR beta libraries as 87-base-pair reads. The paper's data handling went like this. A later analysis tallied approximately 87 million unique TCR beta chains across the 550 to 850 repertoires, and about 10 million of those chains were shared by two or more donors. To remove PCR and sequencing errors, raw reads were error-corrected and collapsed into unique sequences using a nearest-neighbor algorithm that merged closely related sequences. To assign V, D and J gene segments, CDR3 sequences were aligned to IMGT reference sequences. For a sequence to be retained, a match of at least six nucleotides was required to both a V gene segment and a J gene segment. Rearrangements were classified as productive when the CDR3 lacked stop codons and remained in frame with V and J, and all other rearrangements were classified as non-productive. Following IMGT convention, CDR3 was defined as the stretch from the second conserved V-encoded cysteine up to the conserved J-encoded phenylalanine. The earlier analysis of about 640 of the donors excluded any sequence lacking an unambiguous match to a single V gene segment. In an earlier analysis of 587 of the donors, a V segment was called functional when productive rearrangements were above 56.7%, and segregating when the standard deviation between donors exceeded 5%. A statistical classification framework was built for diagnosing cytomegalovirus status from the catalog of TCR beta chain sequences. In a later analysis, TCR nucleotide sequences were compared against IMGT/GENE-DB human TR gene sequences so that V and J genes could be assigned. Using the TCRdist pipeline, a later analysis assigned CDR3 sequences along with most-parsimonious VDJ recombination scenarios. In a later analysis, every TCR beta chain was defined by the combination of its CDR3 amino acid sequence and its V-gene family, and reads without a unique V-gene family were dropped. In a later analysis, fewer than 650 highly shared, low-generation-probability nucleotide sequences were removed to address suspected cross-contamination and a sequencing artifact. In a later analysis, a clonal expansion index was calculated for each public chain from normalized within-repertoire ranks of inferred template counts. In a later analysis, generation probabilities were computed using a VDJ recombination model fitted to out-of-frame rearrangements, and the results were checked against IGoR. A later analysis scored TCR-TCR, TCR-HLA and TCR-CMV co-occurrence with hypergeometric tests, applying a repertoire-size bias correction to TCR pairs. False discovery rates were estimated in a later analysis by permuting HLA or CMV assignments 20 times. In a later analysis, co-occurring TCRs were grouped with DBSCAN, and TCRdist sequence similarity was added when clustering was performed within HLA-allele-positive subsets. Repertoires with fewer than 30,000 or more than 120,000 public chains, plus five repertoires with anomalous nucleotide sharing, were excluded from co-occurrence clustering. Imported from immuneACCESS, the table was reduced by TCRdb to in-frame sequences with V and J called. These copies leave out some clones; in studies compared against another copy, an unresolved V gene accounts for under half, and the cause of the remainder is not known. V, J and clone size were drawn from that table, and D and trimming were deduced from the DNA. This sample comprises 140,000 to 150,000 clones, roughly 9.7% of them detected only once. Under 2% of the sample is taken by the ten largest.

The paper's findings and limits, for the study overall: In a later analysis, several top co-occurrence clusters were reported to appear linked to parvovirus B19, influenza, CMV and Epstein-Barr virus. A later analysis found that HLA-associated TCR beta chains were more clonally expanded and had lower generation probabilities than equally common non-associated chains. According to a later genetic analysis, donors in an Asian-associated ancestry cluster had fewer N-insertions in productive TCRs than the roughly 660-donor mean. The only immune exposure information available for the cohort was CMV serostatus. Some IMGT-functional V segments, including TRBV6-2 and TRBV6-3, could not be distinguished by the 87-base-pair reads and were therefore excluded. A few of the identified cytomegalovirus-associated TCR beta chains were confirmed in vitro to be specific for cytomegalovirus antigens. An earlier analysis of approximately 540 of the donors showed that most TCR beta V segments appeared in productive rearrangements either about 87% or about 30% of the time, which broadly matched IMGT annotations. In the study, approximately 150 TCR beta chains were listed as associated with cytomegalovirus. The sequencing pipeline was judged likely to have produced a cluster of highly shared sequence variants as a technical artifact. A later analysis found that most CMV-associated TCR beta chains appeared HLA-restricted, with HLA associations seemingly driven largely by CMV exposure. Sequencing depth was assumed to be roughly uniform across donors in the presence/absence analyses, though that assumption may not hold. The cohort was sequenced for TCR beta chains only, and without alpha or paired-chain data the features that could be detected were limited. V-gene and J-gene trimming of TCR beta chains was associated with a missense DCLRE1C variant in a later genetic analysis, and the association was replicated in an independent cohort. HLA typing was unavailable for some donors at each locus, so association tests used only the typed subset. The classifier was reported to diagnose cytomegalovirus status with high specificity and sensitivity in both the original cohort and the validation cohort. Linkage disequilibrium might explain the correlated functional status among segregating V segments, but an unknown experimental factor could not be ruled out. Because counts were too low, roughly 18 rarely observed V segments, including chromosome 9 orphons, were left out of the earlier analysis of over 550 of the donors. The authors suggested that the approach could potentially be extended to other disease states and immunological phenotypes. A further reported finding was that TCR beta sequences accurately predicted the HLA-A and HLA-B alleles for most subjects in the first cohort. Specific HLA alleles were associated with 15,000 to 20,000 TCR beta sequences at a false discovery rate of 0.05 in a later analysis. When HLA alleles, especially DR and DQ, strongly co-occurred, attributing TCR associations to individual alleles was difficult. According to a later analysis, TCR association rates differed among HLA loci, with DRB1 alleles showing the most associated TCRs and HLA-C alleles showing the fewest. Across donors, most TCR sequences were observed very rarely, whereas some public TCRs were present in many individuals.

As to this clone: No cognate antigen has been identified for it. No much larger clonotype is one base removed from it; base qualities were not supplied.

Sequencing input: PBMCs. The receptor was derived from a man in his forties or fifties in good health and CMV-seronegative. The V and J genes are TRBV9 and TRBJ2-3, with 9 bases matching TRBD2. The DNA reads TGTGCCAGCAGCGCCCCCGTAGCGGGAGCTAGCACAGATACGCAGTATTTT. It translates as CASSAPVAGASTDTQYF.